This T cell receptor (beta chain) was retrieved from a study of blood T cell repertoires in COVID-19. Study-level information: T cells, B-cell-depleted T cells, or PBMCs provided the cDNA or gDNA that served as material.

In Seattle, patients joined the study during active infection and were tracked longitudinally. Original analysis: Cell counts per sample came from amplifying reference gene primers. Assay: immunoSEQ multiplex PCR; the TCRdb copy retains only in-frame clones and omits some. V, J and clone size were drawn from that table, and D and trimming were deduced from the DNA. The repertoire consists of 110,000 to 150,000 clones, with around 79% occurring once and the leading ten covering roughly 4.9%. This sequence originates from a woman in her sixties or seventies with COVID-19, enrolled during active disease. Sequenced input: peripheral blood.

CDR3 region: CASSDARGLEKLFF. The DNA for the CDR3 is TGTGCCAGCAGTGATGCCAGGGGGCTTGAAAAACTGTTTTTT. This sequence joins TRBV25-1 and TRBJ1-4, with TRBD1 identical over 8 bases. J lost 7 bases, V lost 3 bases, and 4 bases had no gene match. The CDR3 covers 14 residues. CDR1 and CDR2 (germline): MGHDK, SYGVNS.